This TCR beta chain appears in the sequencing data of a study of blood T cell repertoires in COVID-19. V was pared by 5 bases and J by 6 bases, with 7 bases of the junction left unmatched. The CDR3 runs 15 residues. CDR1 is SGHRS and CDR2 is YFSETQ in the germline V gene. Data came from immunoSEQ multiplex PCR; TCRdb stores just in-frame clones and leaves some out. The profile covers about 200,000 clones, with approximately 83% appearing a single time and roughly 4.8% taken by the ten largest. The rearrangement joins TRBV5-1 to TRBJ1-4; TRBD1 matches at 10 bases. This TCR was recovered from a woman aged 50 to 60 who had been exposed to COVID-19. Sequenced input: PBMCs or T cells enriched from blood (not recorded which). As DNA, the CDR3 is TGCGCCAGCAGAGGGACAGGGGTAGGGGATGAAAAACTGTTTTTT. It codes for CASRGTGVGDEKLFF.